This record covers a single TCR beta chain. The antigen remains undetermined. Profiled with immunoSEQ multiplex PCR; TCRdb holds only in-frame clones, not every one. The sample carries over 30,000 clones, roughly 82% recorded once. Expansion of antigen-specific CD4+ T cells with viral peptide pools was carried out by the ViraFEST assay before sequencing. Following 10 days of culture, CD4+ T cells were isolated. Two doses of BNT162b2 or mRNA-1273 vaccine were administered to participants. The study found no prior SARS-CoV-2 infection in the vaccine recipients, who tested negative for nucleocapsid antibodies. Wells containing roughly 1.8 million PBMC each were cultured with around 10 IU/ml IL-2 and about 10 ug/ml peptides. These data belong to a study of vaccination effects on CD4 cells after COVID-19. The CDR3 contains 12 residues. The germline V and J ends were trimmed by 5 bases and 5 bases, with 9 bases remaining between them. Germline V gene data show CDR1 as LNHDA and CDR2 as SQIVND (reference sequence).

The TCR was taken from a human donor who received a COVID-19 vaccine. Some clones in this sample may be carry-over from other donors' samples. The specimen was CD4+ T cells from PBMCs cultured with HCoV-NL63 spike peptides, collected after COVID-19 vaccination. J is TRBJ1-2 and V is TRBV19; D not resolved. The CDR3 DNA follows: TGTGCCAGTAGTGAGCGTCTTTATGGCTACACCTTC. It translates to CASSERLYGYTF.